This T cell receptor (beta chain) emerged from a study of T cells in Graves' hyperthyroidism and ophthalmopathy. Points from the study as a whole: Classification by a 13 V-J model distinguished ophthalmopathy from stable hyperthyroidism. Blood also held most thyroid clonotypes expanded beyond 0.001.

Amplification targeted TCR beta CDR3 regions from RNA transcripts. Carried out on the TCR CDR3, a first-round RT-PCR used the HTBI primer set. TCRdb fed the multiplex PCR reads into MiXCR, producing one record per CDR3 protein. The table lists nearly 750,000 distinct CDR3 sequences, approximately 40% of them singletons, with around 29% in the top ten. This clonotype was found a few times. No antigen is known for it. The study enrolled patients aged 18 to 65 with newly diagnosed hyperthyroidism of under 2 months' duration. The V gene lost 11 bases and the J gene lost 7 bases, with 26 bases spanning the gap. There are 15 residues in the CDR3. The germline gives CDR1 ENHRY, CDR2 SYGVKD.

The sample consisted of blood. The clonotype comes from a woman aged 40 to 55 with Graves' hyperthyroidism. V usage is TRBV10-3 and J usage is TRBJ2-5; D unclear. CDR3 amino acids: CAPAPLTLSPGTQYF. DNA for the CDR3: TGTGCCCCGGCGCCCTTGACTTTGTCACCCGGGACCCAGTACTTC.